Shown below are 19 T cell receptor beta chains from a single sample sequenced in a study of T cell changes during pregnancy in multiple sclerosis. Only in-frame clones appear in the TCRdb table, and some are missing; sequencing was by immunoSEQ multiplex PCR. This table holds roughly 59,000 clones, roughly 92% found once. Sequences were derived from CD8+ T cells from peripheral blood mononuclear cells, sampled in the second trimester of pregnancy. These receptors were obtained from a female donor with multiple sclerosis, enrolled in a pregnancy study.

This chain connects TRBV4-1 to TRBJ1-5; tentative D call: TRBD1 (6 bases). The CDR3 has 15 amino acids. Germline CDR1 is MGHRA and CDR2 is YSYEKL. Trimming pared 2 bases from V and 5 bases from J, leaving 13 bases between. The CDR3 is CASSQWGQGDQPQHF. In nucleotides, the CDR3 is TGCGCCAGCAGCCAATGGGGGCAGGGCGATCAGCCCCAGCATTTT.

This chain connects TRBV7-9 to TRBJ1-1; 11 bases map to TRBD1. V dropped 5 bases and J dropped 5; count of bases not matched to a gene: 10. The CDR3 totals 16 residues. CDR1 SEHNR and CDR2 FQNEAQ come from the germline V gene (reference sequence). The CDR3 loop is CASSPRDRGMETEAFF. The CDR3 DNA reads TGTGCCAGCAGCCCCCGGGACAGGGGGATGGAAACTGAAGCTTTCTTT.

This clone appeared once. The chain combines TRBV2 with TRBJ1-2; weak D call: TRBD1 (6 bases). Germline V gives CDR1 SNHLY, CDR2 FYNNEI. V was clipped by 10 bases and J by 6 bases, with 15 bases between them. The CDR3 is 12 residues long. CDR3 sequence reads: CATLQGFDGYTF. In DNA form, the CDR3 reads TGTGCCACATTACAGGGATTTGATGGCTACACCTTC.

The V gene is TRBV19, the J gene TRBJ2-7, with 11 bases aligning to TRBD2. V was clipped by 6 bases and J by 3 bases; unmatched bases: 7. The CDR3 consists of 15 residues. Germline V CDR1 and CDR2: LNHDA, SQIVND (reference sequence). CDR3 sequence reads: CASSLGTSGLYEQYF. CDR3 sequence (DNA): TGTGCCAGTAGCCTAGGGACTAGCGGCCTCTACGAGCAGTACTTC.

This chain links TRBV19 with TRBJ2-1; possible D gene TRBD2, 5 bases. CDR1 and CDR2 (germline): LNHDA, SQIVND (reference sequence). Trimming shortened V by 4 bases and J by 6 bases, and 10 bases separated the two germline ends. The CDR3 runs to 13 residues. The CDR3 coding sequence is TGTGCCAGTAGTACGGGGTTGGCCAATGAGCAGTTCTTC. Translated: CASSTGLANEQFF.

The rearrangement uses TRBV5-5 and TRBJ2-7; 10 bases fit TRBD1. The V gene's germline CDR1 is SGHKS and CDR2 YYEKEE (reference sequence). J lost 3 bases, V lost 3 bases, and 3 bases had no gene match. The CDR3 has 14 amino acids. CDR3 in amino acids: CASSSGTGVYEQYF. The DNA for the CDR3 is TGTGCCAGCAGCTCCGGGACAGGGGTCTACGAGCAGTACTTC. The full variable domain, its missing parts supplied by reference TRBV5-5 and TRBJ2-7, is DAGVTQSPTHLIKTRGQQVTLRCSPISGHKSVSWYQQVLGQGPQFIFQYYEKEERGRGNFPDRFSARQFPNYSSELNVNALLLGDSALYLCASSSGTGVYEQYFGPGTRLTVT.

This clone is a singleton in its sample. V is TRBV27 and J is TRBJ2-5, with a possible D match to TRBD1 (5 bases). V was clipped by 3 bases and J by 0 bases, with 5 bases between them. In germline, CDR1 is MNHEY, CDR2 SMNVEV (reference sequence). The CDR3 totals 13 residues. For the CDR3, the DNA is TGTGCCAGCAGTTTCAGGGACCAAGAGACCCAGTACTTC. The encoded protein is CASSFRDQETQYF.

V gene TRBV27 combines with J gene TRBJ1-5; a weak D match, TRBD1 (6 bases). V shed 6 bases and J shed 0 bases, with 18 bases lying between them. Germline lookup yields CDR1 MNHEY and CDR2 SMNVEV (reference sequence). CDR3 length equals 17 residues. The CDR3 region has the DNA TGTGCCAGCAGCGCCACAGGGTCCCGTTATAGCAATCAGCCCCAGCATTTT. This encodes CASSATGSRYSNQPQHF.

The chain links TRBV6-1 to TRBJ1-5, with D possibly being TRBD1 (5 bases). CDR1 is MNHNS, CDR2 SASEGT, per germline. CDR3 length: 15 amino acids. With 6 bases removed from V and 3 bases from J, the gap between germline ends came to 15 bases. This chain's CDR3 is CASRGPHSFNQPQHF. CDR3 in DNA: TGTGCCAGCAGGGGGCCCCACAGCTTCAATCAGCCCCAGCATTTT.

V and J are TRBV7-6 and TRBJ2-1, with 12 positions matching TRBD2. V shed 5 bases, J shed 4 bases, and the junction held 21 bases outside the gene matches. The CDR3 has 21 residues. The germline V gene has CDR1 SGHVS and CDR2 FNYEAQ. The CDR3 protein is CASSETSFGASGRAKYNEQFF. The CDR3 DNA reads as TGTGCCAGCAGCGAGACTTCTTTCGGAGCTAGCGGGAGGGCCAAGTACAATGAGCAGTTCTTC.

The genes are TRBV7-8 and TRBJ2-7; 12 bases fit TRBD2. CDR1 is SGHVS and CDR2 is FQNEAQ in the germline V gene. V shed 4 bases, J shed 2 bases, and the junction held 3 bases outside the gene matches. This CDR3 contains 15 residues. In DNA, the CDR3 is TGTGCCAGCAGCTCCCGACTAGCGGGAGCCTACGAGCAGTACTTC. This codes for CASSSRLAGAYEQYF.

The rearrangement links TRBV5-1 to TRBJ1-1; no reliable D call. Trimming removed 3 bases from V and 0 bases from J, with 12 bases in between. The CDR3 consists of 15 residues. CDR1 is SGHRS, CDR2 YFSETQ, per germline. The CDR3 DNA sequence: TGCGCCAGCAGCTGGACTCCTGATCTGAACACTGAAGCTTTCTTT. Translation gives CASSWTPDLNTEAFF.

The chain employs TRBV13 and TRBJ1-1; tentative D call: TRBD1 (5 bases). V was pared by 3 bases and J by 4 bases, with 9 bases between. Germline CDR1 reads PRHDT; CDR2 reads FYEKMQ (reference sequence). There are 13 residues in the CDR3. CDR3 bases: TGTGCCAGCAGCTTGGGGGGTAGCACTGAAGCTTTCTTT. As protein: CASSLGGSTEAFF. The full variable domain, in which reference TRBV13 and TRBJ1-1 provide the parts outside the CDR3, is AAGVIQSPRHLIKEKRETATLKCYPIPRHDTVYWYQQGPGQDPQFLISFYEKMQSDKGSIPDRFSAQQFSDYHSELNMSSLELGDSALYFCASSLGGSTEAFFGQGTRLTVV.

V gene TRBV30 combines with J gene TRBJ2-5; tentatively, D is TRBD2 (7 bases). This CDR3 contains 13 residues. V was shortened by 7 bases and J by 2 bases, with 14 bases between the two germline ends. Germline V gene data show CDR1 as GTSNPN and CDR2 as SVGIG (reference sequence). The CDR3 spells CALRTRGQETQYF. The CDR3, as DNA: TGTGCCTTAAGGACTAGGGGGCAAGAGACCCAGTACTTC. Filled out from reference TRBV30 and TRBJ2-5, the complete variable domain reads SQTIHQWPATLVQPVGSPLSLECTVEGTSNPNLYWYRQAAGRGLQLLFYSVGIGQISSEVPQNLSASRPQDRQFILSSKKLLLSDSGFYLCALRTRGQETQYFGPGTRLLVL.

CDR3 in amino acids: CAWSPQGSYGYTF. The CDR3 nucleotides are TGTGCCTGGAGTCCACAGGGGAGCTATGGCTACACCTTC. The V call is TRBV30, the J call TRBJ1-2; 7 bases line up with TRBD1. The CDR3 length is 13 residues. Per germline, CDR1 GTSNPN and CDR2 SVGIG (reference sequence). V lost 2 bases and J lost 4; bases outside the gene matches: 4. Combining the CDR3 with reference TRBV30 and TRBJ1-2 gives the whole variable domain SQTIHQWPATLVQPVGSPLSLECTVEGTSNPNLYWYRQAAGRGLQLLFYSVGIGQISSEVPQNLSASRPQDRQFILSSKKLLLSDSGFYLCAWSPQGSYGYTFGSGTRLTVV.

The rearrangement joins TRBV19 to TRBJ1-5; D is possibly TRBD1 (5 bases). Germline V gene sequence: CDR1 LNHDA, CDR2 SQIVND (reference sequence). Between the trimmed V and J ends, which lost 5 bases and 2 bases, there was a span of 10 bases. This CDR3 is 14 amino acids long. The CDR3 sequence: CASSPQGGNQPQHF. CDR3 nucleotide sequence: TGTGCCAGTAGTCCTCAAGGGGGCAATCAGCCCCAGCATTTT.

This clone was detected only a few times. The CDR3 reads CASSGTSGSNEQFF. CDR3 in DNA: TGTGCCAGCAGTGGGACTAGCGGGAGCAATGAGCAGTTCTTC. This chain joins TRBV6-4 and TRBJ2-1; 13 bases map to TRBD2. The CDR3 contains 14 residues. Germline values: CDR1 MRHNA, CDR2 SNTAGT. The V and J ends lost 4 bases and 6 bases, in that order; junction bases with no gene match: 0.

A single count supports this clone. The chain links TRBV5-1 to TRBJ1-1; TRBD1 aligns across 7 bases. Germline V gene data show CDR1 as SGHRS and CDR2 as YFSETQ. The CDR3 is made up of 14 amino acids. The V segment lost 3 bases and the J segment 1 base; nucleotides outside the gene matches: 3. Here the CDR3 DNA reads TGCGCCAGCAGCTACAGGGGTTGGAACACTGAAGCTTTCTTT. It translates to CASSYRGWNTEAFF.

In this sample, this clone turned up once. The rearrangement joins TRBV27 to TRBJ1-4, with unresolved D. CDR1 is MNHEY and CDR2 is SMNVEV in the germline V gene (reference sequence). V gave up 0 bases and J gave up 5 bases, with 16 bases separating them. The CDR3 consists of 17 residues. The CDR3, as DNA: TGTGCCAGCAGTTTATCCTGGAAGGGAGTAGAGAATGAAAAACTGTTTTTT. Translation gives CASSLSWKGVENEKLFF.